The T cell receptor (beta chain) described here comes from a study of control samples from healthy donors and cancer patients (dated by TCRdb to 2018 to 2021). The library was built by means of the immunoSEQ multiplex PCR assay. In TCRdb, the immuneACCESS table is reduced to in-frame sequences with V and J assigned. These tables do not hold every clone; where another copy was compared, an unresolved V gene accounts for under half, and the others remain unexplained. This sample has 100,000 or so clones in its table, and over 60% of those were observed once. The top ten hold about 11% of the sample. A remark on this clone: Its antigen is currently not known. Base qualities are not recorded, but no much larger clone differs from it by a single base.

Sequenced material: blood. The TCR comes from a woman aged 25 to 39 in good health.

The DNA is as follows: TGCGCCAGCAGCCAAGATGGGGCGGGGGGTGAAAAACTGTTTTTT. Its protein product is CASSQDGAGGEKLFF. The chain was built from TRBV4-3 and TRBJ1-4, with TRBD1 tentatively as D gene (5 bases match). Trimming costs V 0 bases and J 7 bases, and their ends lie 12 bases apart. For CDR1 and CDR2, the germline V gene lists LGHNA and YSLEER. The CDR3 spans 15 residues, from the cysteine through the phenylalanine. Only CDR3 DNA remains: 45 bases, in frame from the first base.